The 13 T cell receptor beta chains below were found in one sample sequenced in a study of shared clonotypes between healthy human individuals. TCRdb's table, derived via immunoSEQ multiplex PCR, lists solely in-frame clones and lacks some. This sample has 1.6 million or so clones, with roughly 98.5% found just once. Sequencing was done on a sample of naive CD4+ T cells sorted from blood. Subset noted: CD45RA+ positively selected. These receptors all come from a man under 40 in good health.

This clone was seen only once. The V call is TRBV2, the J call TRBJ1-5; D is undetermined. V gave up 5 bases and J gave up 4 bases, with 9 bases separating them. The CDR3 has 13 residues. Germline loops: CDR1 SNHLY, CDR2 FYNNEI. The CDR3 here is CASSLDWNQPQHF. CDR3 bases: TGTGCCAGCAGTCTGGATTGGAATCAGCCCCAGCATTTT. Looking up the rest from reference TRBV2 and TRBJ1-5 gives the full variable domain: EPEVTQTPSHQVTQMGQEVILRCVPISNHLYFYWYRQILGQKVEFLVSFYNNEISEKSEIFDDQFSVERPDGSNFTLKIRSTKLEDSAMYFCASSLDWNQPQHFGDGTRLSIL.

As concerns this clone: Within the sample, other DNA sequences also encode this same CDR3. This chain joins TRBV18 and TRBJ2-7; D perhaps matches TRBD2 (5 bases). This CDR3 has 13 amino acids. Trimming removed 0 bases at V and 4 bases at J, with 7 bases between. CDR1 is KGHSH, CDR2 LQKENI, per germline. CDR3 sequence reads: CASSPPSAYEQYF. CDR3 nucleotides: TGTGCCAGCTCACCACCTAGCGCGTACGAGCAGTACTTC.

This rearrangement joins TRBV7-6 to TRBJ1-2, with unresolved D. This CDR3 has 12 amino acids. Germline V gene sequence: CDR1 SGHVS, CDR2 FNYEAQ. The germline V and J ends were trimmed by 6 bases and 4 bases, with 9 bases remaining between them. The CDR3 DNA sequence: TGTGCCAGCAGAAGTCCGGTCTATGGCTACACCTTC. The encoded protein is CASRSPVYGYTF.

This chain links TRBV7-2 with TRBJ2-4, with D hard to call. Between the trimmed V and J ends, which lost 3 bases and 8 bases, there was a span of 8 bases. Germline V gene lookup returns CDR1 SGHTA and CDR2 FQGNSA. The CDR3 spans 12 residues. This CDR3 reads CASSFLGDIQYF. CDR3 DNA sequence: TGTGCCAGCAGCTTTCTAGGCGACATTCAGTACTTC.

The chain recombines TRBV27 with TRBJ2-5, with D uncertain. This CDR3 region has 14 residues. Trimming cost V 2 bases and J 8 bases, with 15 bases left between them. Per germline, CDR1 MNHEY and CDR2 SMNVEV (reference sequence). The CDR3 nucleotides read TGTGCCAGCAGTTTACAGCGAGACAAGAGAACCCAGTACTTC. This sequence encodes CASSLQRDKRTQYF.

The V gene is TRBV5-4, the J gene TRBJ2-7; D is ambiguous. V gave up 2 bases and J gave up 0 bases, with 12 bases separating them. The CDR3 has 15 amino acids. Germline-derived CDR1 and CDR2 are SGHNT and YYREEE (reference sequence). The CDR3 DNA follows: TGTGCCAGCAGCTTCTCTACGGGCGCCTCCTACGAGCAGTACTTC. Translation: CASSFSTGASYEQYF.

The chain links TRBV2 to TRBJ2-5; 7 nucleotides match TRBD1. V was clipped by 1 base and J by 2 bases; unmatched bases: 1. Per germline, CDR1 SNHLY and CDR2 FYNNEI. The CDR3 contains 14 residues. CDR3 region: CASSEDRGQETQYF. The CDR3 nucleotides read TGTGCCAGCAGTGAAGACAGGGGACAAGAGACCCAGTACTTC.

The chain recombines TRBV28 with TRBJ2-5; possibly TRBD2 for D (6 bases). This CDR3 contains 15 residues. Trimming took off 6 bases at V and 2 bases at J, with 16 bases between the two ends. CDR1 and CDR2 from the germline V gene are MDHEN and SYDVKM. CDR3 sequence: CASSPGGGPQETQYF. The CDR3, as DNA: TGTGCCAGCAGCCCTGGGGGAGGCCCTCAAGAGACCCAGTACTTC. Variable domain in full (rest from reference TRBV28 and TRBJ2-5): DVKVTQSSRYLVKRTGEKVFLECVQDMDHENMFWYRQDPGLGLRLIYFSYDVKMKEKGDIPEGYSVSREKKERFSLILESASTNQTSMYLCASSPGGGPQETQYFGPGTRLLVL.

The V and J genes are TRBV5-1 and TRBJ2-1; D is possibly TRBD1 or TRBD2 (6 bases each). This CDR3 spans 16 amino acids. Germline CDR1 SGHRS, CDR2 YFSETQ. V dropped 4 bases and J dropped 2 bases, with 16 bases sitting between them. The CDR3 is CASSPRGASAYNEQFF. CDR3 bases: TGCGCCAGCAGCCCTAGGGGGGCTAGTGCCTACAATGAGCAGTTCTTC.

The chain uses TRBV19 and TRBJ1-2; 7 bases are a match to TRBD1. Germline CDR1 is LNHDA and CDR2 is SQIVND (reference sequence). This CDR3 has 16 amino acids. The J segment lost 0 bases and the V segment lost 5 bases, leaving 9 bases of the junction unmatched. CDR3 region: CASSDQHRGANYGYTF. Written as DNA, the CDR3 is TGTGCCAGTAGTGACCAACACAGGGGAGCTAACTATGGCTACACCTTC.

Comments on this clone: The same CDR3 can be traced to other DNA sequences in this sample. The chain is built from TRBV25-1 and TRBJ2-1; no definite D call. From germline, CDR1 is MGHDK and CDR2 SYGVNS. The CDR3 loop spans 11 amino acids. The V gene lost 9 bases and the J gene lost 4 bases, with 7 bases spanning the gap. Here the CDR3 DNA reads TGTGCCAGTTCCGTATACAATGAGCAGTTCTTC. This translates into CASSVYNEQFF.

The chain uses TRBV4-3 and TRBJ2-7; 8 bases are shared with TRBD1. The CDR3 is made up of 16 amino acids. Germline CDR1 reads LGHNA; CDR2 reads YSLEER. V was clipped by 1 base and J by 3 bases; unmatched bases: 8. CDR3 nucleotides: TGCGCCAGCAGCCAAGTAGTAGGGACAGGTGGCTACGAGCAGTACTTC. Translation: CASSQVVGTGGYEQYF.

V and J are TRBV9 and TRBJ2-7; 7 bases line up with TRBD1. Germline CDR1 SGDLS, CDR2 YYNGEE. The V gene end was trimmed by 3 bases and the J gene end by 0 bases; junction bases not matched to a gene: 6. This CDR3 has 15 amino acids. The CDR3 bases are TGTGCCAGCAGCGAGGGGGCAGGATCCTCCTACGAGCAGTACTTC. Amino acid sequence: CASSEGAGSSYEQYF.